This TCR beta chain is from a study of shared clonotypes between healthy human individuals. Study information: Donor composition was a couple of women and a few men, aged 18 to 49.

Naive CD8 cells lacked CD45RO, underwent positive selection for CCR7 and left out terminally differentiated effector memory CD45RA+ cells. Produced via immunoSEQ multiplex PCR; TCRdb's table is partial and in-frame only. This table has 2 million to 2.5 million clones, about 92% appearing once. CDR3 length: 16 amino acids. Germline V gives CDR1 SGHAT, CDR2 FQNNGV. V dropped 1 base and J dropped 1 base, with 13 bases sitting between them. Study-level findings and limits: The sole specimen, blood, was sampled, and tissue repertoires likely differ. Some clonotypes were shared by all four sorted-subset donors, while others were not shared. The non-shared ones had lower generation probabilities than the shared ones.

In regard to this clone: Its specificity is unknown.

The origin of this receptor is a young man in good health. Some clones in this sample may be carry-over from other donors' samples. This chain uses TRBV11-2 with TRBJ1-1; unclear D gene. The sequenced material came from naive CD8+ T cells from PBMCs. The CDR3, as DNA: TGTGCCAGCAGCTTAGTTCTGGTCAGGCGGAACACTGAAGCTTTCTTT. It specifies CASSLVLVRRNTEAFF.